Listed below are T cell receptor beta chains from one sample, sequenced in a study of blood T cell repertoires in COVID-19. Profiling relied on immunoSEQ multiplex PCR, and the TCRdb table lists in-frame clones only, not all of them. The table records about 150,000 clones, roughly 93% of them present only once. The sequencing sample was made of peripheral blood. The receptors here all came from a man aged 18 to 30 with COVID-19, enrolled during active disease. The CDR3 runs from the conserved cysteine through the conserved F or W. A D gene is named only where the DNA matches it firmly. Size is stated for part of the rows, as once, few or many counts, or as a class when the clone is expanded.

>TRBV21-1|.|TRBJ1-1|.
CASSKKFGGQGGNTEAFF
TGTGCCAGCAGCAAAAAATTCGGCGGACAGGGTGGAAACACTGAAGCTTTCTTT
>TRBV6-5|.|TRBJ2-7|.
CASSRGDEQYF
TGTGCCAGCAGTCGCGGGGACGAGCAGTACTTC
>TRBV5-4|.|TRBJ2-7|.
CASSPGTGPYEQYF
TGTGCCAGCAGCCCGGGGACTGGCCCCTACGAGCAGTACTTC
>TRBV29-1|.|TRBJ1-2|TRBD1
CSVTIPGQAGSRGYTF
TGCAGCGTTACTATACCCGGACAGGCCGGATCTCGAGGCTACACCTTC
>TRBV4-1|.|TRBJ2-7|TRBD2
CASSQAGGTGEQYF
TGCGCCAGCAGCCAAGCGGGGGGAACGGGCGAGCAGTACTTC
>TRBV4-2|.|TRBJ2-7|TRBD1
CASSQEWDRAYEQYF
TGTGCCAGCAGCCAAGAATGGGACAGGGCCTACGAGCAGTACTTC
>TRBV24-1|.|TRBJ1-4|.
CATNRRGREKLFF
TGTGCCACCAATAGGAGGGGACGGGAAAAACTGTTTTTT
>TRBV4-1|.|TRBJ2-7|TRBD1
CASSQEDRLPSRYEQYF
TGCGCCAGCAGCCAAGAGGACAGGCTCCCATCAAGGTACGAGCAGTACTTC
>TRBV13|.|TRBJ2-1|.
CASSPQNRVLGEQFF
TGTGCCAGCAGCCCGCAGAACAGGGTTCTTGGTGAGCAGTTCTTC
>TRBV30|few|TRBJ2-7|TRBD1
CAWSNPRTGGREQYF
TGTGCCTGGAGTAACCCAAGGACAGGGGGCCGGGAGCAGTACTTC
>TRBV29-1|.|TRBJ1-4|TRBD1
CSVQTGWEEKLLF
TGCAGCGTTCAGACAGGGTGGGAAGAAAAACTGCTTTTT
>TRBV10-3|.|TRBJ2-2|.
CAHNGGKTGELFF
TGTGCTCACAATGGGGGGAAGACCGGGGAGCTGTTTTTT
>TRBV27|.|TRBJ2-7|TRBD1
CASSVGQGYPYEQYF
TGTGCCAGCAGTGTAGGACAGGGTTACCCCTACGAGCAGTACTTC
>TRBV15|.|TRBJ2-1|.
CATSRDVRLNEQFF
TGTGCCACCAGCAGAGATGTGCGGCTCAATGAGCAGTTCTTC
>TRBV27|.|TRBJ2-7|TRBD2
CASSSPTSGNHEQYF
TGTGCCAGCAGTTCCCCCACTAGCGGGAACCACGAGCAGTACTTC
>TRBV5-6|.|TRBJ1-5|TRBD1
CASSWGQGAWDQHF
TGTGCCAGCAGCTGGGGACAGGGGGCATGGGACCAGCATTTT